Below, 28 T cell receptor beta chains from the same sample are listed, as sequenced in a study of cytomegalovirus exposure and HLA in healthy donors (dated by TCRdb to the late 2010s). The library was prepared using the immunoSEQ multiplex PCR assay. For the multiplex PCR, a mixture combining 60 forward primers for TCR Vbeta segments and 13 reverse primers for TCR Jbeta segments was used. In TCRdb, the immuneACCESS table is reduced to in-frame sequences with V and J assigned. These tables do not hold every clone; where another copy was compared, an unresolved V gene accounts for under half, and the others remain unexplained. Present in this sample are 200,000 or so clones, 65% to 85% of which were seen just once. The ten largest clones add up to 0.098% of the sample. The sequencing sample was made of PBMCs. Receptor source: a boy aged 2 to 10 in good health and CMV-seronegative.

The CDR3, as DNA: TGTGCCAGCAGTGGATATGGGGGGGCCCAGTACAATGAGCAGTTCTTC. Translated, it gives CASSGYGGAQYNEQFF. The chain recombines TRBV2 with TRBJ2-1; D perhaps matches TRBD2 (7 bases). The CDR3 has 16 amino acids. Germline V gives CDR1 SNHLY, CDR2 FYNNEI. V gave up 4 bases and J gave up 4 bases, with 17 bases separating them. Based on the CDR3 plus reference TRBV2 and TRBJ2-1, the full variable domain is EPEVTQTPSHQVTQMGQEVILRCVPISNHLYFYWYRQILGQKVEFLVSFYNNEISEKSEIFDDQFSVERPDGSNFTLKIRSTKLEDSAMYFCASSGYGGAQYNEQFFGPGTRLTVL.

The chain combines TRBV27 with TRBJ1-6; D is unresolved. Germline lookup yields CDR1 MNHEY and CDR2 SMNVEV (reference sequence). Between the trimmed V and J ends, which lost 10 bases and 9 bases, there was a span of 16 bases. The CDR3 length is 13 residues. In DNA form, the CDR3 reads TGTGCCACCGGAGTAGCATCGGGTTCACCCCTCCACTTT. Its translation is CATGVASGSPLHF.

The chain uses TRBV5-3 and TRBJ1-2; D is unresolved. TRBV5-3 falls under the ORF class, with uncertain function. Trimming took 7 bases from V and 8 from J, leaving 6 bases between them. This CDR3 has 9 amino acids. CDR3 loop: CAREAGYTF. DNA of the CDR3: TGTGCCAGAGAGGCGGGCTACACCTTC.

This clone has just a few counts. The rearrangement links TRBV10-2 to TRBJ2-2; no reliable D call. This CDR3 comprises 13 residues. Trimming took 4 bases from V and 4 from J, leaving 7 bases between them. CDR1 and CDR2 (germline): WSHSY, SAAADI. The CDR3 sequence: CASSASSTGELFF. For the CDR3, the DNA is TGCGCCAGCAGTGCTTCCAGCACCGGGGAGCTGTTTTTT.

J is TRBJ2-5 and V is TRBV6-5; TRBD1 is a possible D gene (6 bases). Trimming took off 4 bases at V and 5 bases at J, with 20 bases between the two ends. Germline V CDR1 and CDR2: MNHEY, SVGAGI. The CDR3 totals 16 residues. CDR3 residues: CASSLRATGGSETQYF. The CDR3 coding sequence is TGTGCCAGCAGTTTACGTGCGACAGGCGGTAGCGAGACCCAGTACTTC.

The chain combines TRBV6-1 with TRBJ1-5; D is uncertain. V lost 4 bases and J 7 bases, leaving 11 bases between the germline ends. CDR3 size: 13 residues. Germline V lookup: CDR1 MNHNS, CDR2 SASEGT. The CDR3 nucleotides read TGTGCCAGCAGTGGCCCGAGGGCGCAGCCCCAGCATTTT. It is translated as CASSGPRAQPQHF.

This chain uses TRBV4-2 with TRBJ2-5; D remains unclear. The CDR3 runs to 12 residues. CDR1 is LGHNA, CDR2 YNFKEQ, per germline. V was cut by 2 bases and J by 4 bases, with 5 bases left in between. CDR3 sequence reads: CASSQPSETQYF. Written as DNA, the CDR3 is TGTGCCAGCAGCCAACCCTCAGAGACCCAGTACTTC.

J is TRBJ2-2 and V is TRBV6-6, with a tentative D call TRBD1 (7 bases). Trimming took 0 bases from V and 4 from J, leaving 12 bases between them. The germline gives CDR1 MNHNY, CDR2 SVGAGI (reference sequence). The CDR3 has 16 residues. The CDR3 loop is CASSYSPGGSTGELFF. In DNA form, the CDR3 reads TGTGCCAGCAGTTACTCCCCAGGGGGGAGCACCGGGGAGCTGTTTTTT.

The chain couples TRBV4-2 to TRBJ2-7, with a weak D call TRBD1 (6 bases). The germline V gene encodes CDR1 LGHNA and CDR2 YNFKEQ. Deletions cut 3 bases from V and 2 bases from J, with 14 bases between. The CDR3 consists of 15 residues. CDR3 in amino acids: CASSHNVGDTYEQYF. CDR3 nucleotides: TGTGCCAGCAGCCACAACGTTGGGGACACCTACGAGCAGTACTTC.

This chain uses TRBV11-2 with TRBJ2-3; TRBD2 agrees at 9 bases. Germline trimming cut 5 bases from V and 5 bases from J; bases unmatched to any gene: 2. The CDR3 runs 13 residues. Germline V gene sequence: CDR1 SGHAT, CDR2 FQNNGV. The CDR3 region has the DNA TGTGCCAGCAGCCTAGCGGGGTTAGATACGCAGTATTTT. Amino acid sequence: CASSLAGLDTQYF.

There are a few counts of this clone. This chain joins TRBV4-2 and TRBJ2-5; the D gene is possibly TRBD2 (7 bases). Looked up from germline, CDR1 is LGHNA and CDR2 is YNFKEQ. Trimming removed 4 bases from V and 4 bases from J, with 16 bases in between. This CDR3 is 15 amino acids long. The CDR3 DNA is TGTGCCAGCAGCCTCGGGGGGCCGGGGGCAGAGACCCAGTACTTC. Translation: CASSLGGPGAETQYF.

The chain couples TRBV11-2 to TRBJ2-3, with 7 positions matching TRBD2. V trimming: 4 bases; J trimming: 2 bases; junction bases outside the gene matches: 9. The length of the CDR3 is 16 residues. Germline lookup yields CDR1 SGHAT and CDR2 FQNNGV. CDR3 residues: CASSSILAAFTDTQYF. CDR3 bases: TGTGCCAGCAGCTCGATTCTAGCGGCCTTCACAGATACGCAGTATTTT.

J is TRBJ1-2 and V is TRBV9; D remains unclear. The germline V and J ends were trimmed by 4 bases and 5 bases, with 12 bases remaining between them. Looked up from germline, CDR1 is SGDLS and CDR2 is YYNGEE. The CDR3 extends over 13 amino acids. In nucleotides, the CDR3 is TGTGCCAGCAGCCCCCGGTTGCTATATGGCTACACCTTC. This translates into CASSPRLLYGYTF.

This chain connects TRBV11-3 to TRBJ2-2; maybe TRBD2 (5 bases). The V end was cut by 1 base, the J end by 6 bases, with 9 bases between. Germline CDR1 reads SGHNT; CDR2 reads YENEEA. This CDR3 is built from 14 residues. DNA of the CDR3: TGTGCCAGCAGCTTAGGGAGGAGTTCCGGGGAGCTGTTTTTT. Amino acid sequence: CASSLGRSSGELFF.

This CDR3 is CASSRARVTDTQYF. DNA for the CDR3: TGTGCCAGTTCGCGGGCGCGGGTCACAGATACGCAGTATTTT. The rearrangement joins TRBV9 to TRBJ2-3; tentatively, D is TRBD2 (5 bases). Germline values: CDR1 SGDLS, CDR2 YYNGEE. V dropped 8 bases and J dropped 2 bases, with 15 bases sitting between them. The CDR3 spans 14 residues.

Worth noting for this clone: The same CDR3 is also encoded by other DNA sequences in this sample. The chain carries TRBV7-2 and TRBJ1-5; tentative D call: TRBD1 (5 bases). Trimming pared 5 bases from V and 1 base from J, leaving 12 bases between. CDR1 and CDR2 (germline): SGHTA, FQGNSA. The CDR3 loop spans 15 amino acids. The CDR3 DNA reads as TGTGCCAGCAGCCGTTTTTGGACAAGCAATCAGCCCCAGCATTTT. It yields the protein CASSRFWTSNQPQHF.

This rearrangement joins TRBV6-5 to TRBJ2-3; 8 nucleotides align to TRBD2. The CDR3 runs 14 residues. V dropped 5 bases and J dropped 6; count of bases not matched to a gene: 7. Germline V gene sequence: CDR1 MNHEY, CDR2 SVGAGI. CDR3 DNA sequence: TGTGCCAGCAGTCTCGGGGGGGCCAAGGATACGCAGTATTTT. Its protein is CASSLGGAKDTQYF.

The rearrangement uses TRBV7-2 and TRBJ2-7, with D perhaps matching TRBD2 (5 bases). The ends were cut back, 2 bases at V and 0 bases at J, with 11 bases in the middle. The germline CDR1 and CDR2 sequences are SGHTA and FQGNSA. The CDR3 is 15 amino acids. CDR3 DNA sequence: TGTGCCAGCAGCTTATCCGGCGGGCGCTCCTACGAGCAGTACTTC. Protein: CASSLSGGRSYEQYF. The variable domain in full, completed from reference TRBV7-2 and TRBJ2-7, reads GAGVSQSPSNKVTEKGKDVELRCDPISGHTALYWYRQSLGQGLEFLIYFQGNSAPDKSGLPSDRFSAERTGGSVSTLTIQRTQQEDSAVYLCASSLSGGRSYEQYFGPGTRLTVT.

A word on this clone: An end of the junction differs from the germline gene, which may be a read error. This chain links TRBV4-2 with TRBJ1-2; D ambiguous. Germline CDR1 reads LGHNA; CDR2 reads YNFKEQ. The CDR3 is 13 residues long. The CDR3 region has the DNA TGTGTCAGCAGCCAAGAGCAGGCCTATGGCTACACCTTC. This sequence encodes CVSSQEQAYGYTF.

As to this clone: This CDR3 is also generated by other DNA sequences in the sample. This rearrangement joins TRBV20-1 to TRBJ1-1; D is unresolved. CDR1 and CDR2 from the germline V gene are DFQATT and SNEGSKA (reference sequence). The V end lost 5 bases, the J end lost 1 base, and 5 bases lay between the germline ends. The CDR3 covers 11 residues. The CDR3 here is CSASQNTEAFF. The CDR3 coding sequence is TGCAGTGCTTCACAGAACACTGAAGCTTTCTTT.

This clone was detected only once. The chain joins TRBV7-3 to TRBJ2-3; 11 bases agree with TRBD2. V lost 5 bases and J lost 9; bases outside the gene matches: 7. CDR3 length equals 14 residues. In germline, CDR1 is SGHTA, CDR2 FQGTGA. The CDR3 region is CASSNSGGAQTQYF. CDR3 coding DNA: TGTGCCAGCAGCAATAGCGGGGGGGCCCAAACGCAGTATTTT.

This rearrangement joins TRBV4-1 to TRBJ1-5, with D maybe TRBD1 (5 bases). CDR1 and CDR2 from the germline V gene are MGHRA and YSYEKL. Trimming took 0 bases from V and 7 from J, leaving 13 bases between them. The CDR3 runs 15 residues. CDR3 in DNA: TGCGCCAGCAGCCAAGATCCGATACCAGGGCAGCCCCAGCATTTT. It codes for CASSQDPIPGQPQHF.

The V call is TRBV4-1, the J call TRBJ1-5, with a tentative D call TRBD1 (6 bases). The V gene's germline CDR1 is MGHRA and CDR2 YSYEKL. CDR3 length: 14 amino acids. Trimming pared 1 base from V and 5 bases from J, leaving 9 bases between. CDR3 nucleotides: TGCGCCAGCAGCCAAGCACAGGGACATCAGCCCCAGCATTTT. Its protein product is CASSQAQGHQPQHF.

The V gene is TRBV13, the J gene TRBJ1-4; 10 bases are a match to TRBD1. J gave up 8 bases and V 3 bases, and 9 bases lay outside the gene matches. Germline V gene data show CDR1 as PRHDT and CDR2 as FYEKMQ (reference sequence). This CDR3 spans 16 amino acids. The CDR3 bases are TGTGCCAGCAGCTTCCGGACAGGGGGGGAGAAAGAAAAACTGTTTTTT. Translating it yields CASSFRTGGEKEKLFF.

The J gene is TRBJ2-5, the V gene TRBV14; D is possibly TRBD1 (5 bases). The DNA end lines up better with TRBJ2-7; the J call may be wrong. Per germline, CDR1 SGHDN and CDR2 FVKESK. This CDR3 contains 16 residues. The CDR3 loop reads CASSQDQGTWSYEQYF. As DNA, the CDR3 is TGTGCCAGCAGCCAAGACCAGGGTACGTGGTCCTACGAGCAGTACTTC.

This chain joins TRBV5-1 and TRBJ1-1; 7 nucleotides agree with TRBD1. The length of the CDR3 is 14 residues. Germline values: CDR1 SGHRS, CDR2 YFSETQ. The ends lost 2 bases at V and 1 base at J; junction bases unmatched: 2. For the CDR3, the DNA is TGCGCCAGCAGCTTTACAGGGGCGAACACTGAAGCTTTCTTT. This gives the protein CASSFTGANTEAFF.

The chain combines TRBV5-6 with TRBJ2-5, with TRBD2 identical over 12 bases. Judging by the DNA end, TRBJ2-7 fits better; the J call may be wrong. Germline V gene data show CDR1 as SGHDT and CDR2 as YYEEEE. This CDR3 spans 14 amino acids. The chain's CDR3 is CASSLGLAGDEQYF. The CDR3 bases are TGTGCCAGCAGCTTGGGACTAGCGGGGGACGAGCAGTACTTC.

A single count supports this clone. The J gene is TRBJ1-4, the V gene TRBV6-5; D possibly corresponds to TRBD1 (6 bases). Germline V gene data show CDR1 as MNHEY and CDR2 as SVGAGI. V was pared by 6 bases and J by 6 bases, with 17 bases between. There are 15 residues in the CDR3. Here the CDR3 reads CASSLQGSRYEKLFF. For the CDR3, the DNA is TGTGCCAGCAGCCTACAGGGTAGCCGGTATGAAAAACTGTTTTTT.